This T cell receptor (beta chain) was observed in a study of cytotoxic CD8 clonotypes in ibrutinib-treated CLL. Method: immunoSEQ multiplex PCR; TCRdb's copy keeps in-frame clones and lacks some. The table records about 22,000 clones, roughly four fifths of them present only once. Trimming shortened V by 7 bases and J by 9 bases, and 22 bases separated the two germline ends. The CDR3 runs to 15 residues. Germline V lookup: CDR1 LNHDA, CDR2 SQIVND (reference sequence). This receptor was obtained from a human donor with chronic lymphocytic leukemia. Sequenced material: PBMCs, taken before ibrutinib treatment. The chain combines TRBV19 with TRBJ1-5, with D tentatively TRBD1 (5 bases). CDR3: CASTSKGTNDRPQHF. CDR3 sequence (DNA): TGTGCCAGTACCTCAAAGGGGACTAACGACCGGCCCCAGCATTTT.